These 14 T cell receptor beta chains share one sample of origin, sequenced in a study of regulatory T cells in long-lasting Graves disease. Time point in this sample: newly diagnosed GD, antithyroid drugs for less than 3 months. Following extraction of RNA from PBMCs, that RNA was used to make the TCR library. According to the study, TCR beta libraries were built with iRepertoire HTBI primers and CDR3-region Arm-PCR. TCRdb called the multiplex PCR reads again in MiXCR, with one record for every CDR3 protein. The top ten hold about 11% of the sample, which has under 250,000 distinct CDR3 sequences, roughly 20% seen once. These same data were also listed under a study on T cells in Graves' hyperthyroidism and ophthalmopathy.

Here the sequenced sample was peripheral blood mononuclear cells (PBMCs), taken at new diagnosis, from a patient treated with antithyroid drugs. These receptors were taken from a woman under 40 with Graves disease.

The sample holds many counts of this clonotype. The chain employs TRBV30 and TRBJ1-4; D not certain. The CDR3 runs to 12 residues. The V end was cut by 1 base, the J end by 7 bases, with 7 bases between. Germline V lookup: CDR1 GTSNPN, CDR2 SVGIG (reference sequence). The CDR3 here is CAWSELREKLFF. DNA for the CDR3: TGTGCCTGGAGTGAGTTACGTGAAAAACTGTTTTTT.

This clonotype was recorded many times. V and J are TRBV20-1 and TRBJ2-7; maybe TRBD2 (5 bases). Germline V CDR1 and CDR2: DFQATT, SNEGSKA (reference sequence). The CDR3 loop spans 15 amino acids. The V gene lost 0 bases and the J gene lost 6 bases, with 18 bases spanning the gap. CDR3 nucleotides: TGCAGTGCTAGAGATATCGTGAGGGAACCGGCCGAGCAGTACTTC. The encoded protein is CSARDIVREPAEQYF.

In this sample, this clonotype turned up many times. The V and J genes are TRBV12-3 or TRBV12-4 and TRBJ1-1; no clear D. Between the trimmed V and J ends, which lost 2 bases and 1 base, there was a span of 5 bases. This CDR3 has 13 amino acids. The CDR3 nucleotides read TGTGCCAGCAGTTTAACGCAGAACACTGAAGCTTTCTTT. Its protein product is CASSLTQNTEAFF.

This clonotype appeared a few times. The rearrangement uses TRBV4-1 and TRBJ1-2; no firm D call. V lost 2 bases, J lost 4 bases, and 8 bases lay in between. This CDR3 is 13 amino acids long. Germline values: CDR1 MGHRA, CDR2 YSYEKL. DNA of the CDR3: TGCGCCAGCAGCCAACCCAGGCTCTATGGCTACACCTTC. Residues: CASSQPRLYGYTF.

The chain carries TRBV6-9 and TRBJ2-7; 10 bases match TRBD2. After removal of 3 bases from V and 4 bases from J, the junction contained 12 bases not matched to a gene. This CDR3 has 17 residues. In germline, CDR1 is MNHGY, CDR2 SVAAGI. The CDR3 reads CASSYSSSGSGLYEQYF. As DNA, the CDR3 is TGTGCCAGCAGTTACTCTTCTAGCGGGAGTGGGCTGTACGAGCAGTACTTC.

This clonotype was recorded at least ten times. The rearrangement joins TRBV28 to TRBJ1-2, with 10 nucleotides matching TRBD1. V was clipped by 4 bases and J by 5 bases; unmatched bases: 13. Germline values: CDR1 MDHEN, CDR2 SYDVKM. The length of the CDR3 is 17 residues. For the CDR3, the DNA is TGTGCCAGCAGTTCTACTCGACAGGGGGCTTTCTGGTATGGCTACACCTTC. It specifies CASSSTRQGAFWYGYTF.

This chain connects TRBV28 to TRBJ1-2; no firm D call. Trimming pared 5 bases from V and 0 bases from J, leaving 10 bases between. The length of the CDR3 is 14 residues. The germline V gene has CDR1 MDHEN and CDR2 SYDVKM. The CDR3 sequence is CASSRQAANYGYTF. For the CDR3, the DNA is TGTGCCAGCAGTCGCCAGGCAGCTAACTATGGCTACACCTTC.

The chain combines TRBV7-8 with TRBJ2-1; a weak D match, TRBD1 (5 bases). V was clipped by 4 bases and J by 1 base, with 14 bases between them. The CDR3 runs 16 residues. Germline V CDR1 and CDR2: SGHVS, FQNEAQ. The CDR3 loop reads CASSWGIKRSYNEQFF. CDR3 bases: TGTGCCAGCAGCTGGGGCATTAAGAGATCCTACAATGAGCAGTTCTTC.

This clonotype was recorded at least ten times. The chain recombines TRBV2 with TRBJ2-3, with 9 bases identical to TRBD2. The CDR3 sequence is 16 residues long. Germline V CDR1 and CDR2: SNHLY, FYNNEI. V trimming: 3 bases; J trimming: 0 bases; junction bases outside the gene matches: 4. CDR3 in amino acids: CASSEESGGSTDTQYF. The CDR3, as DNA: TGTGCCAGCAGTGAGGAAAGCGGGGGGAGCACAGATACGCAGTATTTT.

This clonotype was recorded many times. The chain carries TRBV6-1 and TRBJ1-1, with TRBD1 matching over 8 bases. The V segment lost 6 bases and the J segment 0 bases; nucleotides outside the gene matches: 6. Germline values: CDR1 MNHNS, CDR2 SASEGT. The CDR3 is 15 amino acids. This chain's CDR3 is CASSPKTGVNTEAFF. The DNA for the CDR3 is TGTGCCAGCAGCCCGAAGACAGGGGTGAACACTGAAGCTTTCTTT.

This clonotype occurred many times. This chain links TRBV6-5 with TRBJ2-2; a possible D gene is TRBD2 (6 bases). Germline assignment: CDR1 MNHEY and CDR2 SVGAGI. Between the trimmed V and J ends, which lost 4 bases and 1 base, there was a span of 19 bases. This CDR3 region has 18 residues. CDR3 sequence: CASSFDFFPGVNTGELFF. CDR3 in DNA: TGTGCCAGCAGTTTTGACTTCTTTCCGGGGGTGAACACCGGGGAGCTGTTTTTT.

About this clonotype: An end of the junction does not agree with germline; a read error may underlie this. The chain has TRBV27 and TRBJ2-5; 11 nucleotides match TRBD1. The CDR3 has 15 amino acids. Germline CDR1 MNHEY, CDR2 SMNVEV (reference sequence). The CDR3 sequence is CATSEGQGASETQYF. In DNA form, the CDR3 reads TGTGCCACCAGTGAAGGACAGGGGGCTTCGGAGACCCAGTACTTC.

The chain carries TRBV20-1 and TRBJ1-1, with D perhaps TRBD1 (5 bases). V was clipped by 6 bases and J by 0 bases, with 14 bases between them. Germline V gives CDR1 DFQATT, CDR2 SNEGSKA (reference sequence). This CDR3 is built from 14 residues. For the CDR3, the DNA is TGCAGTGCCGGCAAGGGGAACATGAACACTGAAGCTTTCTTT. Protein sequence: CSAGKGNMNTEAFF.

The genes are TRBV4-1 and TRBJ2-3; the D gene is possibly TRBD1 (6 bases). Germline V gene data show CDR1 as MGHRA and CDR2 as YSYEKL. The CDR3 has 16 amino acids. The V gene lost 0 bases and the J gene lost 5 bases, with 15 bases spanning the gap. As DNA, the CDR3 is TGCGCCAGCAGCCAAGATAGCGCAGGGGCCCAAGATACGCAGTATTTT. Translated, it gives CASSQDSAGAQDTQYF.